The T cell receptor beta chain under discussion was sequenced for a study of cytomegalovirus exposure and HLA in healthy donors. The PCR contained 60 Vbeta and 13 Jbeta primers. Sequenced by immunoSEQ multiplex PCR; TCRdb stores in-frame clones only, minus some. The repertoire holds roughly 100,000 clones, with approximately 12% as singletons. General observations from the study: Highly shared sequence variants in one cluster were likely a sequencing artifact.

Germline V lookup: CDR1 MDHEN, CDR2 SYDVKM. Trimming took 5 bases from V and 4 from J, leaving 10 bases between them. The CDR3 length is 13 residues. With regard to this clone: The antigen is not known.

Sequenced sample: PBMCs. This sequence was found in a man aged 40-55 years in good health and CMV-seropositive. V usage is TRBV28 and J usage is TRBJ2-3; a possible D gene is TRBD1 (5 bases). The CDR3 here is CASSPPGSDTQYF. As DNA, the CDR3 is TGTGCCAGCAGTCCTCCAGGGTCAGATACGCAGTATTTT.